The 31 T cell receptor beta chains given below trace back to one sample, sequenced in a study of CD8+CD57+ T cells in acquired aplastic anemia. The patients chosen for sequencing had shown expansion of CD8+CD57+ cells (detected by flow cytometry). Profiling that covered TCR beta VDJ and CDR3 relied on genomic DNA as its template. TCRdb independently ran MiXCR on the reads; one entry per CDR3 protein. This sample has about half a million distinct CDR3 sequences; around 32% occur once, and the top ten carry about 0.8%. The specimen was sorted CD4+, CD8+, or CD8+CD57+ T cells (not recorded which) from PBMCs. All receptors come from a human donor with aplastic anemia.

The rearrangement joins TRBV29-1 to TRBJ1-2; 7 positions match TRBD1. After removal of 4 bases from V and 4 bases from J, the junction contained 3 bases not matched to a gene. The CDR3 extends over 12 amino acids. CDR1 is SQVTM, CDR2 ANQGSEA, per germline. In nucleotides, the CDR3 is TGCAGCGTTGGACAGGGAGCCTATGGCTACACCTTC. Its protein product is CSVGQGAYGYTF.

The V call is TRBV2, the J call TRBJ2-3; D not resolved. The V end was cut by 7 bases, the J end by 0 bases, with 8 bases between. The CDR3 contains 13 residues. Germline CDR1 SNHLY, CDR2 FYNNEI. CDR3 sequence (DNA): TGTGCCAGCACCGAAGATAGCACAGATACGCAGTATTTT. It translates to CASTEDSTDTQYF. Filled out from reference TRBV2 and TRBJ2-3, the complete variable domain reads EPEVTQTPSHQVTQMGQEVILRCVPISNHLYFYWYRQILGQKVEFLVSFYNNEISEKSEIFDDQFSVERPDGSNFTLKIRSTKLEDSAMYFCASTEDSTDTQYFGPGTRLTVL.

The table lists this clonotype with many counts. The V and J genes are TRBV14 and TRBJ2-7; a possible D gene is TRBD2 (5 bases). Germline V gene lookup returns CDR1 SGHDN and CDR2 FVKESK. V was clipped by 2 bases and J by 5 bases, with 7 bases between them. This CDR3 is built from 12 residues. The CDR3 DNA sequence: TGTGCCAGCAGCCAAATGAGGGACGAGCAGTACTTC. This encodes CASSQMRDEQYF.

This chain uses TRBV30 with TRBJ1-2, with D perhaps matching TRBD1 (5 bases). Trimming removed 0 bases at V and 8 bases at J, with 13 bases between. Germline assignment: CDR1 GTSNPN and CDR2 SVGIG (reference sequence). CDR3 length: 13 amino acids. The CDR3 DNA sequence: TGTGCCTGGAGTGTACCCGGGACTCGGGGCTACACCTTC. Protein: CAWSVPGTRGYTF.

This clonotype was counted many times. The chain employs TRBV25-1 and TRBJ1-1; 7 bases are a match to TRBD1. CDR1 is MGHDK and CDR2 is SYGVNS in the germline V gene. The CDR3 runs 16 residues. The V gene end was trimmed by 0 bases and the J gene end by 4 bases; junction bases not matched to a gene: 8. This chain's CDR3 is CASSEYEGAGSTEAFF. The DNA of the CDR3 is TGTGCCAGCAGTGAATATGAGGGGGCGGGGTCCACTGAAGCTTTCTTT.

There are a few counts of this clonotype. The gene calls are TRBV7-2 and TRBJ2-3; TRBD2 aligns across 8 bases. J gave up 0 bases and V 3 bases, and 11 bases lay outside the gene matches. The V gene's germline CDR1 is SGHTA and CDR2 FQGNSA. The CDR3 loop spans 18 amino acids. Here the CDR3 reads CASSFDTRSGASTDTQYF. Here the CDR3 DNA reads TGTGCCAGCAGCTTCGACACACGTAGCGGGGCTAGCACAGATACGCAGTATTTT.

This clonotype was observed many times. J is TRBJ1-3 and V is TRBV20-1, with unresolved D. Looked up from germline, CDR1 is DFQATT and CDR2 is SNEGSKA (reference sequence). This CDR3 region has 10 residues. The CDR3 loop is CTMSGNTIYF. Written as DNA, the CDR3 is TGCACGATGTCTGGAAACACCATATATTTT.

The rearrangement uses TRBV9 and TRBJ2-3, with TRBD2 identical over 10 bases. The CDR3 sequence is 15 residues long. The germline V gene encodes CDR1 SGDLS and CDR2 YYNGEE. V shed 0 bases and J 8 bases; nucleotides not matched to a gene: 6. The CDR3 nucleotides read TGTGCCAGCAGCGTAGGGTCCCTAGCGGGGGTTACGCAGTATTTT. As protein: CASSVGSLAGVTQYF.

The chain has TRBV6-1 and TRBJ1-5; 7 bases line up with TRBD1. Trimming removed 6 bases from V and 1 base from J; junction bases left unmatched: 3. The V gene's germline CDR1 is MNHNS and CDR2 SASEGT. This CDR3 contains 14 residues. CDR3 bases: TGTGCCAGCAGGGAGACAGGGAGCAATCAGCCCCAGCATTTT. It encodes CASRETGSNQPQHF.

The genes are TRBV10-3 and TRBJ1-2; D ambiguous. From germline, CDR1 is ENHRY and CDR2 SYGVKD. The CDR3 has 11 amino acids. Trimming pared 8 bases from V and 8 bases from J, leaving 12 bases between. The CDR3 spells CAIASFWGYTF. The CDR3 DNA follows: TGTGCCATCGCGTCTTTCTGGGGCTACACCTTC.

This clonotype was observed a handful of times. J is TRBJ1-2 and V is TRBV30, with a weak D call TRBD1 (5 bases). The CDR3 spans 13 residues. The V end lost 4 bases, the J end lost 1 base, and 10 bases lay between the germline ends. Looked up from germline, CDR1 is GTSNPN and CDR2 is SVGIG (reference sequence). The CDR3 DNA reads TGTGCCTGGATCGGGGGTATTAACTATGGCTACACCTTC. This sequence encodes CAWIGGINYGYTF.

In this sample, this clonotype turned up many times. The chain links TRBV25-1 to TRBJ1-3, with TRBD1 identical over 12 bases. The V and J ends lost 4 bases and 4 bases, in that order; junction bases with no gene match: 5. This CDR3 comprises 16 residues. Germline CDR1 and CDR2: MGHDK and SYGVNS. The CDR3 loop reads CASSGGTGGWGNTIYF. The CDR3 coding sequence is TGTGCCAGCAGTGGGGGGACAGGGGGCTGGGGAAACACCATATATTTT.

This rearrangement joins TRBV2 to TRBJ2-1; D may correspond to TRBD1 or TRBD2 (5 bases each). The germline gives CDR1 SNHLY, CDR2 FYNNEI. The CDR3 length is 17 residues. V was pared by 7 bases and J by 4 bases, with 23 bases between. The CDR3 DNA is TGTGCCAGCACTGAGGGATTAGCAGGGCCTGCTTACAATGAGCAGTTCTTC. Translating gives CASTEGLAGPAYNEQFF.

Points on this clonotype: This may be a read error: a much more frequent sequence differs by one nucleotide. The chain couples TRBV20-1 to TRBJ2-7; either TRBD1 or TRBD2 may supply D (6 bases each). CDR1 and CDR2 from the germline V gene are DFQATT and SNEGSKA (reference sequence). The CDR3 runs to 12 residues. The CDR3 coding sequence is TGCGGTGGCGGACGGGGGCAAGACGAGCAGTACTTC. It is translated as CGGGRGQDEQYF.

On this clonotype: This may be a read error: a much more frequent sequence differs by one nucleotide. V gene TRBV12-3 or TRBV12-4 combines with J gene TRBJ2-7; 9 bases line up with TRBD1. With V trimmed by 3 bases and J by 6 bases, 6 bases remained unmatched. The CDR3 consists of 14 residues. CDR3: CASSFGTGRGEQYF. The CDR3, as DNA: TGTGCCAGCAGTTTCGGGACAGGGAGAGGCGAGCAGTACTTC.

V gene TRBV7-2 combines with J gene TRBJ1-6, with D possibly TRBD1 on 6 matching bases. The CDR3 runs 13 residues. Trimming took 6 bases from V and 7 from J, leaving 10 bases between them. Germline-derived CDR1 and CDR2 are SGHTA and FQGNSA. DNA of the CDR3: TGTGCCAGCAGGATGGACAGCAATTCACCCCTCCACTTT. Amino acid sequence: CASRMDSNSPLHF.

This clonotype was seen only a few times. The chain employs TRBV6-1 and TRBJ1-2; TRBD1 might be the D (5 bases). The V end was cut by 1 base, the J end by 8 bases, with 14 bases between. The CDR3 totals 14 residues. The germline gives CDR1 MNHNS, CDR2 SASEGT. This chain's CDR3 is CASSEGPDTIGYTF. CDR3 sequence (DNA): TGTGCCAGCAGTGAAGGTCCGGACACAATCGGCTACACCTTC.

Concerning this clonotype: A much larger clone differs from this one at a single base, so this may be a read error. V usage is TRBV7-2 and J usage is TRBJ2-5; TRBD2 is a possible D gene (6 bases). The germline V gene encodes CDR1 SGHTA and CDR2 FQGNSA. CDR3 size: 14 residues. CDR3 loop: CVSSLAVGQETQYF. The CDR3, as DNA: TGTGTCAGCAGCTTAGCGGTAGGGCAAGAGACCCAGTACTTC.

The chain links TRBV29-1 to TRBJ2-1; D is unresolved. The CDR3 is made up of 15 amino acids. Germline V gene lookup returns CDR1 SQVTM and CDR2 ANQGSEA. Trimming pared 1 base from V and 2 bases from J, leaving 12 bases between. The CDR3 spells CSVEALIRTYNEQFF. Written as DNA, the CDR3 is TGCAGCGTTGAAGCCCTCATTCGGACCTACAATGAGCAGTTCTTC.

This clonotype occurred a few times. This chain connects TRBV4-1 to TRBJ2-2; D unresolved. The CDR3 is 19 residues long. The germline V gene encodes CDR1 MGHRA and CDR2 YSYEKL. With 2 bases removed from V and 0 bases from J, the gap between germline ends came to 19 bases. CDR3 protein: CASSQSPSSDTSNTGELFF. CDR3 coding DNA: TGCGCCAGCAGCCAATCGCCATCTAGTGACACGTCGAACACCGGGGAGCTGTTTTTT.

This clonotype was found a few times. This chain links TRBV2 with TRBJ2-1; perhaps TRBD1 as D (5 bases). In germline, CDR1 is SNHLY, CDR2 FYNNEI. Trimming removed 7 bases at V and 2 bases at J, with 15 bases between. The CDR3 totals 15 residues. The DNA of the CDR3 is TGTGCCAGCATCAGGGAATTGGGTGCCTACAATGAGCAGTTCTTC. Protein: CASIRELGAYNEQFF.

The chain combines TRBV19 with TRBJ2-7; a weak D match, TRBD1 (6 bases). There are 14 residues in the CDR3. Trimming stripped 10 bases from V and 7 bases from J, with 23 bases between. CDR1 is LNHDA, CDR2 SQIVND, per germline (reference sequence). The CDR3 DNA is TGTGCCATTAACCCATCTCTGGGGGCGGGTGAGCAGTACTTC. It yields the protein CAINPSLGAGEQYF.

This clonotype was counted only a few times. The chain couples TRBV25-1 to TRBJ2-7, with D possibly being TRBD2 (6 bases). The germline gives CDR1 MGHDK, CDR2 SYGVNS. The CDR3 consists of 16 residues. V lost 4 bases and J lost 8, with 24 bases in between. In DNA form, the CDR3 reads TGTGCCAGCAGTGCGCCGTACCGGGACTCTCTACAGCAGCAGTACTTC. It is translated as CASSAPYRDSLQQQYF.

This clonotype was detected only a few times. The rearrangement joins TRBV12-3 or TRBV12-4 to TRBJ1-5; TRBD1 might be the D (5 bases). The CDR3 loop spans 14 amino acids. The V end was cut by 6 bases, the J end by 9 bases, with 18 bases between. The CDR3 loop reads CASRGSGAIAPQHF. As DNA, the CDR3 is TGTGCCAGCAGGGGCTCCGGGGCAATCGCGCCCCAGCATTTT.

This clonotype came up many times. The chain recombines TRBV2 with TRBJ1-4; D perhaps matches TRBD1 (5 bases). Trimming removed 7 bases from V and 6 bases from J, with 9 bases in between. The CDR3 extends over 12 amino acids. CDR1 is SNHLY, CDR2 FYNNEI, per germline. As DNA, the CDR3 is TGTGCCAGCACGTTAGGGGATGAAAAACTGTTTTTT. It encodes CASTLGDEKLFF. The full variable domain, in which reference TRBV2 and TRBJ1-4 provide the parts outside the CDR3, is EPEVTQTPSHQVTQMGQEVILRCVPISNHLYFYWYRQILGQKVEFLVSFYNNEISEKSEIFDDQFSVERPDGSNFTLKIRSTKLEDSAMYFCASTLGDEKLFFGSGTQLSVL.

Only a few counts were recorded for this clonotype. The chain carries TRBV9 and TRBJ2-1; D unresolved. Looked up from germline, CDR1 is SGDLS and CDR2 is YYNGEE. The V gene lost 5 bases and the J gene lost 0 bases, with 15 bases spanning the gap. The CDR3 covers 16 residues. This chain's CDR3 is CASSKDWQSSYNEQFF. CDR3 coding DNA: TGTGCCAGCAGTAAAGACTGGCAGAGCTCCTACAATGAGCAGTTCTTC.

The chain joins TRBV7-2 to TRBJ2-3, with 9 bases identical to TRBD2. V shed 5 bases, J shed 8 bases, and the junction held 2 bases outside the gene matches. Germline V gene sequence: CDR1 SGHTA, CDR2 FQGNSA. The CDR3 is made up of 12 amino acids. The CDR3 loop is CASSGGRGTQYF. The CDR3 DNA follows: TGTGCCAGCAGCGGCGGGAGGGGTACGCAGTATTTT.

The chain is built from TRBV3-1 and TRBJ1-3, with unresolved D. CDR3 length: 15 residues. Germline V gene lookup returns CDR1 LGHDT and CDR2 YNNKEL (reference sequence). Between the trimmed V and J ends, which lost 1 base and 2 bases, there was a span of 9 bases. The CDR3, as DNA: TGTGCCAGCAGCCAAGTAGGACGCCCTGGAAACACCATATATTTT. Translated, it gives CASSQVGRPGNTIYF.

This clonotype was counted many times. This chain connects TRBV24-1 to TRBJ1-2, with 7 nucleotides matching TRBD1. Per the germline V gene, CDR1 is KGHDR and CDR2 is SFDVKD. This CDR3 contains 13 residues. The V and J ends lost 4 bases and 3 bases, in that order; junction bases with no gene match: 1. The CDR3 protein is CATSEQGHYGYTF. CDR3 coding DNA: TGTGCCACCAGTGAACAGGGGCACTATGGCTACACCTTC.

This clonotype has a count of ten or more. The chain employs TRBV5-1 and TRBJ2-7, with D tentatively TRBD1 (5 bases). The ends were cut back, 1 base at V and 6 bases at J, with 8 bases in the middle. Germline V CDR1 and CDR2: SGHRS, YFSETQ. The CDR3 consists of 12 residues. CDR3 DNA sequence: TGCGCCAGCAGCTTGTTAGGGGCCGAGCAGTACTTC. This gives the protein CASSLLGAEQYF. Full variable domain (rest looked up from reference TRBV5-1 and TRBJ2-7): KAGVTQTPRYLIKTRGQQVTLSCSPISGHRSVSWYQQTPGQGLQFLFEYFSETQRNKGNFPGRFSGRQFSNSRSEMNVSTLELGDSALYLCASSLLGAEQYFGPGTRLTVT.

The chain links TRBV20-1 to TRBJ1-1; TRBD1 matches 7 bases. This CDR3 contains 15 residues. V lost 6 bases and J lost 3; bases outside the gene matches: 13. Germline V gene data show CDR1 as DFQATT and CDR2 as SNEGSKA (reference sequence). The CDR3 region is CSAQTPGQWDTEAFF. CDR3 sequence (DNA): TGCAGTGCCCAAACTCCGGGACAGTGGGACACTGAAGCTTTCTTT.